The TCR beta chain under discussion was sequenced for a study of CD8 T cells in ankylosing spondylitis. Points from the study as a whole: The clones that were linked to disease were reported to be significantly enriched in matched synovial fluid samples from ankylosing spondylitis patients. Prior literature has documented some motif variants in synovial fluid and blood from reactive arthritis. Disease-linked clones bore a CD8+ phenotype, appearing relatively rarely in peripheral blood. Roughly eight highly homologous variants made up a TCR beta motif that seemed to typify ankylosing spondylitis blood.

Germline V lookup: CDR1 ENHRY, CDR2 SYGVKD. The CDR3 length is 12 residues. V was trimmed by 8 bases and J by 3 bases, leaving 7 bases between them. Construction of TCR beta libraries was performed using quantitative 5'-RACE with molecular barcodes. TCRdb redid the calling of the 5' RACE reads with MiXCR, one entry per CDR3 protein. The data show 470,000 or so distinct CDR3 sequences, more than 25% seen once. A note on this clonotype: Antigen: not known.

This rearrangement joins TRBV10-3 to TRBJ2-2; TRBD2 is a possible D gene (6 bases). This clonotype was obtained from a male donor with ankylosing spondylitis. Sequenced material: blood, either unsorted or a sorted T cell fraction (not recorded which). The CDR3 loop is CAIRDYTGELFF. The CDR3 bases are TGTGCCATCCGGGACTACACCGGGGAGCTGTTTTTT.